This passage covers 24 T cell receptor beta chains from one sample sequenced in a study of CD8 T cells in Susac syndrome. Random hexamers were used to reverse transcribe the RNA input (about 0.5 to 1 ug). In TCRdb, the immunoSEQ multiplex PCR reads were re-called with MiXCR into one record per CDR3 protein. The table includes around 300,000 distinct CDR3 sequences, around 85% detected once. The sample comprised CD8+ T cells from PBMCs. These receptors all stem from a human donor with multiple sclerosis.

CDR3 in amino acids: CASSRTDNTGELFF. The CDR3 coding sequence is TGTGCCAGCAGCAGGACAGATAACACCGGGGAGCTGTTTTTT. V usage is TRBV7-9 and J usage is TRBJ2-2; tentative D call: TRBD1 (6 bases). CDR3 length: 14 amino acids. CDR1 SEHNR and CDR2 FQNEAQ come from the germline V gene (reference sequence). V dropped 5 bases and J dropped 2 bases, with 9 bases sitting between them.

The chain combines TRBV27 with TRBJ2-5; TRBD1 might be the D (6 bases). The V gene's germline CDR1 is MNHEY and CDR2 SMNVEV (reference sequence). This CDR3 is built from 13 residues. Trimming pared 3 bases from V and 2 bases from J, leaving 7 bases between. CDR3 residues: CASSFGQQETQYF. The DNA of the CDR3 is TGTGCCAGCAGTTTTGGACAGCAAGAGACCCAGTACTTC.

The CDR3 bases are TGTGCCAGCAGCTACGACGGATACTATGGCTACACCTTC. It yields the protein CASSYDGYYGYTF. This rearrangement joins TRBV7-6 to TRBJ1-2; unclear D gene. V lost 4 bases, J lost 3 bases, and 9 bases lay in between. Germline V gene data show CDR1 as SGHVS and CDR2 as FNYEAQ. This CDR3 has 13 residues.

The chain links TRBV4-2 to TRBJ2-3; maybe TRBD2 (6 bases). Germline CDR1 reads LGHNA; CDR2 reads YNFKEQ. This CDR3 is 16 amino acids long. The V gene lost 0 bases and the J gene lost 2 bases, with 12 bases spanning the gap. This CDR3 is CASSQDATSFTDTQYF. For the CDR3, the DNA is TGTGCCAGCAGCCAAGATGCGACTAGTTTCACAGATACGCAGTATTTT.

The CDR3 sequence is CSVEKRGGPNEQFF. CDR3 bases: TGCAGCGTTGAAAAGCGGGGGGGACCCAATGAGCAGTTCTTC. The V call is TRBV29-1, the J call TRBJ2-1, with 10 bases that match TRBD2. Germline CDR1 reads SQVTM; CDR2 reads ANQGSEA. The CDR3 runs to 14 residues. V lost 2 bases to trimming and J lost 6 bases; unmatched junction nucleotides: 4.

This chain uses TRBV28 with TRBJ1-5; 10 nucleotides line up with TRBD1. From germline, CDR1 is MDHEN and CDR2 SYDVKM. V lost 6 bases, J lost 3 bases, and 5 bases stayed unmatched. This CDR3 has 15 amino acids. The DNA for the CDR3 is TGTGCCAGCAGAGCCGGGACAGGGGTCAATCAGCCCCAGCATTTT. Encoded protein: CASRAGTGVNQPQHF. Looking up the rest from reference TRBV28 and TRBJ1-5 gives the full variable domain: DVKVTQSSRYLVKRTGEKVFLECVQDMDHENMFWYRQDPGLGLRLIYFSYDVKMKEKGDIPEGYSVSREKKERFSLILESASTNQTSMYLCASRAGTGVNQPQHFGDGTRLSIL.

J is TRBJ2-1 and V is TRBV28; D ambiguous. V dropped 5 bases and J dropped 6 bases, with 14 bases sitting between them. CDR1 is MDHEN and CDR2 is SYDVKM in the germline V gene. The CDR3 sequence is 14 residues long. The CDR3 here is CASSRRTLRNEQFF. The CDR3 DNA is TGTGCCAGCAGTCGCAGGACCCTCCGCAATGAGCAGTTCTTC.

The chain employs TRBV20-1 and TRBJ2-7; TRBD1 matches at 9 bases. This CDR3 region has 14 residues. Looked up from germline, CDR1 is DFQATT and CDR2 is SNEGSKA (reference sequence). The ends lost 3 bases at V and 3 bases at J; junction bases unmatched: 6. The CDR3 spells CSASEGQGYYEQYF. The CDR3 region has the DNA TGCAGTGCTAGTGAGGGACAGGGCTACTACGAGCAGTACTTC.

This chain links TRBV21-1 with TRBJ2-3; the DNA was not compared with TRBD2, the D call given in the table. TRBV21-1 constitutes a pseudogene. The CDR3 has 17 amino acids. This CDR3 is CASSKPLTSGSTDTQYF. In nucleotides, the CDR3 is TGTGCCAGCAGCAAACCCCTAACTAGCGGGAGTACAGATACGCAGTATTTT.

The gene calls are TRBV4-3 and TRBJ1-1; D call uncertain. This CDR3 has 14 amino acids. The germline V gene encodes CDR1 LGHNA and CDR2 YSLEER. V lost 1 base and J lost 0, with 6 bases in between. CDR3 bases: TGCGCCAGCAGCCAAGTATTGATGAACACTGAAGCTTTCTTT. Translating gives CASSQVLMNTEAFF.

The rearrangement joins TRBV12-3 or TRBV12-4 to TRBJ2-1, with no clear D. The length of the CDR3 is 15 residues. The V gene lost 0 bases and the J gene lost 7 bases, with 13 bases spanning the gap. CDR3 bases: TGTGCCAGCAGTTTAGCCAGGAGAGGCATGAATGAGCAGTTCTTC. Its protein product is CASSLARRGMNEQFF.

This clonotype was recorded once. The J gene is TRBJ1-1, the V gene TRBV4-3; possible D gene TRBD1, 5 bases. CDR3 size: 14 residues. Germline CDR1 and CDR2: LGHNA and YSLEER. V was shortened by 0 bases and J by 5 bases, with 10 bases between the two germline ends. CDR3 protein: CASSQERGGTEAFF. As DNA, the CDR3 is TGCGCCAGCAGCCAAGAGAGGGGTGGGACTGAAGCTTTCTTT.

The genes are TRBV30 and TRBJ1-1, with 9 bases that match TRBD1. Germline values: CDR1 GTSNPN, CDR2 SVGIG (reference sequence). J was trimmed by 4 bases and V by 1 base; bases with no gene match: 16. The CDR3 length is 18 residues. CDR3 coding DNA: TGTGCCTGGAGTGGAGTCCCCATCCTGGGACAGGGTGGCACTGAAGCTTTCTTT. Translating it yields CAWSGVPILGQGGTEAFF.

CDR3: CASSSLRTGRETQYF. The CDR3 DNA reads as TGTGCCAGCAGCAGCCTACGGACAGGGAGGGAGACCCAGTACTTC. The rearrangement links TRBV7-8 to TRBJ2-5; 8 positions match TRBD1. This CDR3 is 15 amino acids long. Losses at the gene ends were 5 bases for V and 5 bases for J; bases not matched to a gene: 10. Looked up from germline, CDR1 is SGHVS and CDR2 is FQNEAQ.

This chain connects TRBV4-3 to TRBJ2-7; D gene uncertain. V lost 0 bases to trimming and J lost 5 bases, with 11 bases between them. There are 14 residues in the CDR3. Germline V gene lookup returns CDR1 LGHNA and CDR2 YSLEER. In nucleotides, the CDR3 is TGCGCCAGCAGCCAAGATTCTTTGGGGAACGAGCAGTACTTC. Translated: CASSQDSLGNEQYF.

CDR3 loop: CASSYGPGVSTYNEQFF. The CDR3 bases are TGTGCCAGCAGTTACGGGCCGGGAGTATCGACCTACAATGAGCAGTTCTTC. The rearrangement links TRBV6-5 to TRBJ2-1, with a tentative D call TRBD2 (6 bases). Trimming shortened V by 2 bases and J by 2 bases, and 16 bases separated the two germline ends. This CDR3 contains 17 residues. Germline-derived CDR1 and CDR2 are MNHEY and SVGAGI.

The V and J genes are TRBV29-1 and TRBJ1-1, with D hard to call. V shed 7 bases and J shed 8 bases, with 11 bases lying between them. This CDR3 is built from 10 residues. Germline CDR1 reads SQVTM; CDR2 reads ANQGSEA. As DNA, the CDR3 is TGCAGCGGAACTGTGGGAGAAGCTTTCTTT. This sequence encodes CSGTVGEAFF.

The gene calls are TRBV20-1 and TRBJ2-7, with 11 bases matching TRBD2. This CDR3 spans 17 amino acids. The germline V gene encodes CDR1 DFQATT and CDR2 SNEGSKA (reference sequence). Unmatched junction bases numbered 15, after V lost 6 bases and J lost 2 bases. The chain's CDR3 is CSAGGGFRLAGTYEQYF. The CDR3 DNA reads TGCAGTGCCGGTGGGGGGTTTCGACTAGCGGGGACCTACGAGCAGTACTTC.

In its sample, this clonotype was seen a few times. CDR3 region: CASSLWQGNEQFF. The CDR3 DNA reads TGTGCCAGCAGTTTATGGCAGGGCAATGAGCAGTTCTTC. The chain has TRBV27 and TRBJ2-1, with D perhaps TRBD1 (5 bases). The V and J ends lost 1 base and 6 bases respectively, with 7 bases between them. CDR3 size: 13 residues. Germline-derived CDR1 and CDR2 are MNHEY and SMNVEV (reference sequence).

The rearrangement joins TRBV20-1 to TRBJ2-1; D remains unclear. V lost 6 bases and J 3 bases, leaving 6 bases between the germline ends. The CDR3 is 11 residues long. Germline loops: CDR1 DFQATT, CDR2 SNEGSKA (reference sequence). The CDR3 reads CSAENYNEQFF. The CDR3 DNA follows: TGCAGTGCGGAGAACTACAATGAGCAGTTCTTC.

The gene calls are TRBV6-2 or TRBV6-3 and TRBJ1-1; D remains unclear. V lost 0 bases and J 0 bases, leaving 8 bases between the germline ends. Per germline, CDR1 MNHEY and CDR2 SVGEGT. This CDR3 has 15 amino acids. The CDR3 DNA reads TGTGCCAGCAGTTACTCGCTCGAGGTGAACACTGAAGCTTTCTTT. Protein product: CASSYSLEVNTEAFF.

The V call is TRBV7-9, the J call TRBJ2-7; D may be TRBD2 (6 bases). CDR3 length equals 15 residues. From germline, CDR1 is SEHNR and CDR2 FQNEAQ (reference sequence). The V and J ends lost 5 bases and 0 bases respectively, with 14 bases between them. This CDR3 reads CASSGGQRVSYEQYF. CDR3 coding DNA: TGTGCCAGCAGCGGTGGCCAGCGGGTCTCCTACGAGCAGTACTTC. The full variable domain, in which reference TRBV7-9 and TRBJ2-7 provide the parts outside the CDR3, is DTGVSQNPRHKITKRGQNVTFRCDPISEHNRLYWYRQTLGQGPEFLTYFQNEAQLEKSRLLSDRFSAERPKGSFSTLEIQRTEQGDSAMYLCASSGGQRVSYEQYFGPGTRLTVT.

This clonotype has more than one count but fewer than ten. Here the CDR3 DNA reads TGTGCCAGCAGTCTTATAGAGGAAGAGACCCAGTACTTC. It codes for CASSLIEEETQYF. The rearrangement uses TRBV28 and TRBJ2-5; the D is unclear. The CDR3 runs to 13 residues. CDR1 is MDHEN and CDR2 is SYDVKM in the germline V gene. Deletions cut 5 bases from V and 3 bases from J, with 10 bases between.

The chain carries TRBV29-1 and TRBJ1-2; D is perhaps TRBD1 (5 bases). Trimming shortened V by 7 bases and J by 4 bases, and 16 bases separated the two germline ends. Germline values: CDR1 SQVTM, CDR2 ANQGSEA. The CDR3 length is 13 residues. The CDR3 DNA is TGCAGCGGACTGGGGGGTGTACTCTATGGCTACACCTTC. This codes for CSGLGGVLYGYTF.